The 30 T cell receptor beta chains given below trace back to one sample, sequenced in a study of T-cell memory formation after mild COVID-19. Each CDR3 protein gets one entry after TCRdb re-called the 5' RACE reads with MiXCR. Among roughly 100,000 distinct CDR3 sequences listed, 15% to 20% were seen once. The sample consisted of PBMCs or a T cell subset sorted from them (not recorded which). The receptors stem from an adult woman who had mild COVID-19 (a few samples of this study predate the infection). Cell type and time point are not known.

This sequence joins TRBV7-3 and TRBJ2-7; a weak D match, TRBD2 (7 bases). V gave up 0 bases and J gave up 0 bases, with 9 bases separating them. The CDR3 covers 15 residues. Germline lookup yields CDR1 SGHTA and CDR2 FQGTGA. Here the CDR3 reads CASSLTAGASYEQYF. The CDR3, as DNA: TGTGCCAGCAGCTTAACGGCGGGGGCCTCCTACGAGCAGTACTTC.

The chain couples TRBV5-1 to TRBJ1-2; D ambiguous. V was cut by 4 bases and J by 1 base, with 14 bases left in between. The CDR3 has 15 residues. Germline V gene sequence: CDR1 SGHRS, CDR2 YFSETQ. The CDR3 loop reads CASSVNPTLNYGYTF. DNA of the CDR3: TGCGCCAGCAGCGTCAACCCGACCCTTAACTATGGCTACACCTTC.

Many counts were recorded for this clonotype. This chain uses TRBV29-1 with TRBJ2-1; TRBD1 matches at 8 bases. The CDR3 length is 14 residues. Germline V gene sequence: CDR1 SQVTM, CDR2 ANQGSEA. The ends lost 3 bases at V and 2 bases at J; junction bases unmatched: 3. Written as DNA, the CDR3 is TGCAGCGTTGATGCAGGGGGCACCTACAATGAGCAGTTCTTC. Residues: CSVDAGGTYNEQFF.

V and J are TRBV12-3 or TRBV12-4 and TRBJ2-7; D remains ambiguous. CDR3 length equals 11 residues. The V end was cut by 3 bases, the J end by 6 bases, with 6 bases between. The CDR3 bases are TGTGCCAGCAGTTTCAGTGGCGAGCAGTACTTC. Translating it yields CASSFSGEQYF.

The chain joins TRBV6-5 to TRBJ2-3; 7 bases align to TRBD2. Trimming cost V 2 bases and J 1 base; bases outside gene matches: 3. CDR3 length equals 15 residues. Germline CDR1 MNHEY, CDR2 SVGAGI. CDR3 DNA sequence: TGTGCCAGCAGTTACCGGGGGGTGGGCACAGATACGCAGTATTTT. Its translation: CASSYRGVGTDTQYF.

The chain recombines TRBV4-1 with TRBJ2-2, with D maybe TRBD1 (5 bases). CDR3 length equals 15 residues. Trimming took 2 bases from V and 7 from J, leaving 14 bases between them. The germline CDR1 and CDR2 sequences are MGHRA and YSYEKL. The CDR3 DNA follows: TGCGCCAGCAGCCAATCGTGGCAGGGCGACGGGGAGCTGTTTTTT. This encodes CASSQSWQGDGELFF.

This clonotype was seen only a few times. The genes are TRBV11-2 and TRBJ1-1; no clear D gene. V gave up 4 bases and J gave up 7 bases, with 10 bases separating them. The CDR3 spans 12 residues. CDR1 is SGHAT, CDR2 FQNNGV, per germline. CDR3 sequence reads: CASSSGRIEAFF. CDR3 sequence (DNA): TGTGCCAGCAGCTCCGGACGGATTGAAGCTTTCTTT. Using reference TRBV11-2 and TRBJ1-1 for the parts outside the CDR3, the full variable domain is EAGVAQSPRYKIIEKRQSVAFWCNPISGHATLYWYQQILGQGPKLLIQFQNNGVVDDSQLPKDRFSAERLKGVDSTLKIQPAKLEDSAVYLCASSSGRIEAFFGQGTRLTVV.

This clonotype appeared a few times. The chain carries TRBV9 and TRBJ1-1; TRBD1 might be the D (5 bases). The CDR3 sequence is 13 residues long. The germline V gene encodes CDR1 SGDLS and CDR2 YYNGEE. V was clipped by 7 bases and J by 1 base, with 11 bases between them. CDR3 coding DNA: TGTGCCAGCGGCGGGACGGAGAACACTGAAGCTTTCTTT. It specifies CASGGTENTEAFF.

The CDR3, as DNA: TGTGCCAGTCGAGTAGAAAACACCGGGGAGCTGTTTTTT. This translates into CASRVENTGELFF. This sequence joins TRBV19 and TRBJ2-2; D not resolved. The CDR3 spans 13 residues. Per germline, CDR1 LNHDA and CDR2 SQIVND (reference sequence). V lost 8 bases to trimming and J lost 2 bases, with 9 bases between them.

This clonotype was seen a few times. This sequence joins TRBV5-1 and TRBJ2-7, with D perhaps matching TRBD2 (5 bases). Deletions cut 0 bases from V and 4 bases from J, with 11 bases between. CDR3 length equals 14 residues. Germline-derived CDR1 and CDR2 are SGHRS and YFSETQ. The CDR3 region is CASSLAMAGYEQYF. The CDR3 coding sequence is TGCGCCAGCAGCTTGGCTATGGCGGGTTACGAGCAGTACTTC.

This clonotype has a handful of counts. The rearrangement links TRBV9 to TRBJ2-3; D remains ambiguous. From germline, CDR1 is SGDLS and CDR2 YYNGEE. V was trimmed by 4 bases and J by 2 bases, leaving 8 bases between them. The CDR3 is 13 amino acids. The CDR3 region has the DNA TGTGCCAGCAGCTATTACGACACAGATACGCAGTATTTT. Translated: CASSYYDTDTQYF.

The chain joins TRBV12-3 or TRBV12-4 to TRBJ2-1; 11 positions match TRBD2. The CDR3 loop spans 18 amino acids. Trimming at V came to 1 base and at J to 7 bases, leaving 12 bases not matched to a gene. The CDR3 loop is CASSLVAGGRVSQNEQFF. The CDR3, as DNA: TGTGCCAGCAGTTTAGTAGCGGGAGGGCGTGTAAGCCAGAATGAGCAGTTCTTC.

V gene TRBV20-1 combines with J gene TRBJ2-7; D is perhaps TRBD1 or TRBD2 (5 bases each). The CDR3 covers 15 residues. The germline V gene encodes CDR1 DFQATT and CDR2 SNEGSKA (reference sequence). Trimming cost V 3 bases and J 5 bases, with 20 bases left between them. The CDR3, as DNA: TGCAGTGCTAGTGAGAGGGCAGGGTTCATCCACGAGCAGTACTTC. Amino acid sequence: CSASERAGFIHEQYF.

The gene calls are TRBV27 and TRBJ2-2; unclear D gene. Trimming removed 7 bases at V and 4 bases at J, with 13 bases between. CDR3 length: 14 amino acids. Per the germline V gene, CDR1 is MNHEY and CDR2 is SMNVEV (reference sequence). CDR3 sequence (DNA): TGTGCCAGCAACAAAGGTCCCCTCACCGGGGAGCTGTTTTTT. It codes for CASNKGPLTGELFF.

This clonotype was detected only a few times. The missing conserved phenylalanine or tryptophan at the end of this CDR3 makes a read error likely. No DNA is shown, since the ends of the CDR3 on it are uncertain; the CDR3 is the one TCRdb lists. The rearrangement joins TRBV29-1 to TRBJ2-3; the DNA was not compared with TRBD2, the D call given in the table. Looked up from germline, CDR1 is SQVTM and CDR2 is ANQGSEA. The CDR3 is made up of 12 amino acids, end residues included. CDR3 sequence: CSVEDRVGSPLV.

The CDR3 DNA sequence: TGTGCCACCAGTGGAGCAGGGGCCAACTATGGCTACACCTTC. Translation: CATSGAGANYGYTF. This sequence joins TRBV24-1 and TRBJ1-2, with D perhaps matching TRBD1 (6 bases). The germline V gene has CDR1 KGHDR and CDR2 SFDVKD. The CDR3 has 14 amino acids. V was shortened by 5 bases and J by 2 bases, with 11 bases between the two germline ends.

The V call is TRBV19, the J call TRBJ1-5; TRBD1 matches 8 bases. CDR3 size: 16 residues. Losses at the gene ends were 5 bases for V and 1 base for J; bases not matched to a gene: 7. Germline CDR1 is LNHDA and CDR2 is SQIVND (reference sequence). The CDR3 region has the DNA TGTGCCAGTAGTCCGGGATGGACAGGGAGCAATCAGCCCCAGCATTTT. It encodes CASSPGWTGSNQPQHF.

The chain links TRBV18 to TRBJ2-3; 10 bases match TRBD2. The V segment lost 1 base and the J segment 1 base; nucleotides outside the gene matches: 14. The CDR3 covers 20 residues. Germline V gene data show CDR1 as KGHSH and CDR2 as LQKENI. The CDR3 bases are TGTGCCAGCTCACCACTAGAGGAACTAGCGGGACTGACCCGCACAGATACGCAGTATTTT. Its protein is CASSPLEELAGLTRTDTQYF.

This clonotype was seen only a few times. This chain connects TRBV20-1 to TRBJ1-2; D may be TRBD1 (6 bases). The CDR3 has 18 residues. Germline CDR1 is DFQATT and CDR2 is SNEGSKA (reference sequence). Deletions cut 6 bases from V and 4 bases from J, with 30 bases between. The CDR3 sequence is CSAEPPTGTTTFSYGYTF. In DNA form, the CDR3 reads TGCAGTGCGGAACCGCCAACCGGGACAACAACGTTCTCCTATGGCTACACCTTC.

The chain is built from TRBV7-9 and TRBJ2-5; D unresolved. The V and J ends lost 6 bases and 1 base respectively, with 6 bases between them. This CDR3 contains 12 residues. Germline V gene lookup returns CDR1 SEHNR and CDR2 FQNEAQ (reference sequence). In nucleotides, the CDR3 is TGTGCCAGCAGTAAGGTCCAAGAGACCCAGTACTTC. Translated, it gives CASSKVQETQYF.

This clonotype appeared many times. The CDR3 region is CASTPLEDRLYNEQFF. As DNA, the CDR3 is TGTGCCAGCACCCCCCTCGAGGACAGGTTGTACAATGAGCAGTTCTTC. V is TRBV14 and J is TRBJ2-1; 7 bases align to TRBD1. CDR1 SGHDN and CDR2 FVKESK come from the germline V gene. This CDR3 region has 16 residues. The J segment lost 4 bases and the V segment lost 7 bases, leaving 13 bases of the junction unmatched.

This chain links TRBV7-6 with TRBJ1-5; D unclear. The CDR3 length is 13 residues. CDR1 is SGHVS, CDR2 FNYEAQ, per germline. V shed 1 base and J shed 7 bases, with 8 bases lying between them. The CDR3 spells CASSLEAAQPQHF. In DNA form, the CDR3 reads TGTGCCAGCAGCTTAGAGGCAGCCCAGCCCCAGCATTTT.

This clonotype appeared a few times. V and J are TRBV4-3 and TRBJ2-2; D tentatively fits TRBD1 or TRBD2 (5 bases each). The CDR3 is made up of 15 amino acids. Per germline, CDR1 LGHNA and CDR2 YSLEER. V dropped 0 bases and J dropped 8 bases, with 13 bases sitting between them. CDR3 sequence reads: CASSQDSRGGGELFF. In DNA form, the CDR3 reads TGCGCCAGCAGCCAAGACTCGAGGGGTGGGGGGGAGCTGTTTTTT.

This clonotype appeared many times. V usage is TRBV7-6 and J usage is TRBJ2-3; 7 nucleotides match TRBD2. Germline-derived CDR1 and CDR2 are SGHVS and FNYEAQ. V lost 1 base and J lost 2; bases outside the gene matches: 9. CDR3 length: 17 residues. The CDR3 DNA reads TGTGCCAGCAGCTTAGGATGGGAGGGACTCAACACAGATACGCAGTATTTT. As protein: CASSLGWEGLNTDTQYF.

This clonotype was detected only a few times. The rearrangement joins TRBV20-1 to TRBJ2-3; 16 bases align to TRBD2. Germline V gene data show CDR1 as DFQATT and CDR2 as SNEGSKA (reference sequence). The CDR3 runs 19 residues. Germline trimming cut 0 bases from V and 1 base from J; bases unmatched to any gene: 7. The CDR3 nucleotides are TGCAGTGCTAGAGATGACGGGACTAGCGGGAGGGCCGGCACAGATACGCAGTATTTT. It codes for CSARDDGTSGRAGTDTQYF.

The chain joins TRBV29-1 to TRBJ1-1; D not certain. The V gene's germline CDR1 is SQVTM and CDR2 ANQGSEA. The CDR3 runs 12 residues. V gave up 2 bases and J gave up 0 bases, with 4 bases separating them. The CDR3 protein is CSVETVNTEAFF. DNA for the CDR3: TGCAGCGTTGAAACGGTGAACACTGAAGCTTTCTTT.

J is TRBJ1-1 and V is TRBV19; 11 nucleotides line up with TRBD1. The junction had 4 bases not matched to a gene; V was cut back by 3 bases and J by 4 bases. The CDR3 contains 15 residues. CDR1 LNHDA and CDR2 SQIVND come from the germline V gene (reference sequence). This CDR3 is CASSISGTGGTEAFF. CDR3 DNA: TGTGCCAGTAGTATTTCCGGGACAGGGGGCACTGAAGCTTTCTTT.

This chain links TRBV29-1 with TRBJ2-5; 9 bases agree with TRBD2. The length of the CDR3 is 12 residues. V lost 7 bases and J lost 4; bases outside the gene matches: 4. Per the germline V gene, CDR1 is SQVTM and CDR2 is ANQGSEA. The DNA of the CDR3 is TGCAGCGCCGCAGCGGGAGGAGAGACCCAGTACTTC. Protein sequence: CSAAAGGETQYF.

The rearrangement joins TRBV7-3 to TRBJ2-3; the D is unclear. This CDR3 region has 14 residues. The V end lost 5 bases, the J end lost 2 bases, and 11 bases lay between the germline ends. Per the germline V gene, CDR1 is SGHTA and CDR2 is FQGTGA. The CDR3 DNA reads as TGTGCCAGCAGCCAAACCTCTGACACAGATACGCAGTATTTT. Its translation: CASSQTSDTDTQYF.

This clonotype was observed a few times. The chain employs TRBV19 and TRBJ2-2; D is uncertain. The V and J ends lost 3 bases and 6 bases respectively, with 20 bases between them. CDR3 length equals 17 residues. Looked up from germline, CDR1 is LNHDA and CDR2 is SQIVND (reference sequence). The CDR3 nucleotides are TGTGCCAGTAGTATCGGTGTCCCCTCCTCCACTTCCGGGGAGCTGTTTTTT. It translates to CASSIGVPSSTSGELFF.